This is a list of T cell receptor beta chains from one sample in a study of beta chain features in type 1 diabetes. Data came from immunoSEQ multiplex PCR; TCRdb stores just in-frame clones and leaves some out. This table has 350,000 to 400,000 clones, roughly 16% appearing once. The sequenced sample was naive CD4+ T cells from blood. These TCRs come from a woman younger than 35 in good health. Each CDR3 is given with its conserved first and last residue. The D gene is left open where the match is weak. Rows may omit the clone size; those that give it use once, few, many or a size class.

>TRBD2|TRBV7-2|few|TRBJ2-7
CASSFVGGDSEQYF
TGTGCCAGCAGCTTTGTGGGAGGGGACTCCGAGCAGTACTTC
>TRBD2|TRBV29-1|few|TRBJ2-1
CSVGLAGGIGQFF
TGCAGCGTTGGGCTAGCGGGAGGGATCGGGCAGTTCTTC
>NA|TRBV30|NA|TRBJ2-5
CAWSPWTGGETQYF
TGTGCCTGGAGTCCTTGGACAGGAGGGGAGACCCAGTACTTC
>TRBD2|TRBV18|NA|TRBJ2-7
CASSSSGRADEQYF
TGTGCCAGCTCATCAAGCGGGAGGGCCGACGAGCAGTACTTC
>TRBD2|TRBV7-2|NA|TRBJ2-7
CASRLAGASEQYF
TGTGCCAGCCGACTAGCGGGAGCTAGCGAGCAGTACTTC
>TRBD2|TRBV27|NA|TRBJ2-1
CANLGGSAGCDEQFF
TGTGCCAACCTCGGGGGGAGCGCGGGGTGCGATGAGCAGTTCTTC
>TRBD2|TRBV7-9|NA|TRBJ2-1
CASSLKWSGLAGGYEQFF
TGTGCCAGCAGCTTAAAGTGGTCTGGACTAGCGGGAGGGTATGAGCAGTTCTTC
>NA|TRBV15|NA|TRBJ1-2
CATSRGDRGGYGYTF
TGTGCCACCAGCAGAGGTGACCGGGGAGGCTACGGCTACACCTTC
>NA|TRBV28|NA|TRBJ1-1
CASSSPGDIYNTEAFF
TGTGCCAGCAGTTCACCCGGCGACATCTACAACACTGAAGCTTTCTTT
>TRBD2|TRBV7-9|NA|TRBJ2-7
CASSLRRGRDSYEQYF
TGTGCCAGCAGCTTACGACGCGGGAGGGACTCCTACGAGCAGTACTTC
>NA|TRBV28|once|TRBJ2-7
CASSLSGGEQYF
TGTGCCAGCAGTTTATCCGGGGGCGAGCAGTACTTC
>NA|TRBV19|few|TRBJ2-1
CASRGGPYNEQFF
TGTGCCAGCCGAGGGGGTCCCTACAATGAGCAGTTCTTC
>NA|TRBV30|NA|TRBJ2-7
CAWTKGLYEQYF
TGTGCCTGGACGAAGGGACTCTACGAGCAGTACTTC
>NA|TRBV4-2|few|TRBJ1-1
CASSQRGEAFF
TGTGCCAGCAGCCAAAGGGGTGAAGCTTTCTTT
>TRBD1|TRBV30|NA|TRBJ1-5
CAFSTGGNQPQHF
TGTGCCTTTTCGACAGGGGGGAATCAGCCCCAGCATTTT
>NA|TRBV2|few|TRBJ1-2
CASSVLKTASNYGYTF
TGTGCCAGCAGTGTCCTGAAGACAGCGAGTAACTATGGCTACACCTTC
>NA|TRBV7-9|few|TRBJ1-3
CASSDGTGNTIYF
TGTGCCAGCAGCGATGGCACTGGAAACACCATATATTTT
>TRBD2|TRBV7-2|NA|TRBJ2-1
CASSLGRSSGRFAYNEQFF
TGTGCCAGCAGCTTAGGTCGGTCTAGCGGGAGGTTCGCCTACAATGAGCAGTTCTTC
>NA|TRBV20-1|once|TRBJ2-3
CSARLADTQYF
TGCAGTGCTCGGCTAGCGGATACGCAGTATTTT
>TRBD1|TRBV4-3|NA|TRBJ1-2
CASSQAGTVYGYTF
TGCGCCAGCAGCCAGGCCGGGACAGTCTATGGCTACACCTTC
>NA|TRBV28|few|TRBJ2-4
CAASRTDIAKNIQYF
TGTGCCGCCTCGAGGACAGATATAGCCAAAAACATTCAGTACTTC
>TRBD2|TRBV28|few|TRBJ2-1
CASRPPSGNREQFF
TGTGCCAGCAGACCCCCTAGCGGGAATCGTGAGCAGTTCTTC
>NA|TRBV5-1|few|TRBJ2-1
CASSLVRQASYNEQFF
TGCGCCAGCAGCTTGGTTAGGCAGGCTTCCTACAATGAGCAGTTCTTC
>NA|TRBV7-3|NA|TRBJ2-7
CASSSRAGWAYEQYF
TGTGCCAGCAGTTCAAGGGCGGGATGGGCCTACGAGCAGTACTTC
>TRBD1|TRBV9|few|TRBJ1-2
CASSNRGEFGYTF
TGTGCCAGCAGCAACAGGGGAGAATTCGGCTACACCTTC
>NA|TRBV7-2|few|TRBJ1-1
CASSLGGGVNTEAFF
TGTGCCAGCAGCTTAGGTGGGGGGGTGAACACTGAAGCTTTCTTT
>TRBD1|TRBV30|NA|TRBJ2-6
CAWKGDRGRILTGANVLTF
TGTGCCTGGAAAGGGGACAGGGGGCGGATATTGACGGGGGCCAACGTCCTGACTTTC
>TRBD2|TRBV30|NA|TRBJ2-3
CAWRIAGSTDTQYF
TGTGCCTGGAGGATAGCGGGAAGCACAGATACGCAGTATTTT
>TRBD1|TRBV5-1|NA|TRBJ2-5
CASSPGQGRETQYF
TGCGCCAGCAGCCCGGGACAGGGGAGAGAGACCCAGTACTTC
>NA|TRBV7-2|NA|TRBJ2-6
CASSLIEATISGANVLTF
TGTGCCAGCAGCCTGATCGAAGCGACCATCTCTGGGGCCAACGTCCTGACTTTC
>TRBD1|TRBV2|NA|TRBJ2-2
CATKGQGAGELFF
TGTGCCACCAAGGGACAGGGGGCCGGGGAGCTGTTTTTT
>TRBD2|TRBV29-1|few|TRBJ2-1
CSVTRRLASGNAEQFF
TGCAGCGTTACTCGGCGACTAGCCTCCGGCAATGCTGAGCAGTTCTTC
>TRBD1|TRBV4-2|few|TRBJ1-1
CASSESGTVNTEAFF
TGTGCCAGCAGTGAATCCGGGACAGTGAACACTGAAGCTTTCTTT
>TRBD2|TRBV2|NA|TRBJ2-3
CASSGGLGTDTQYF
TGTGCCAGCAGTGGAGGACTAGGCACAGATACGCAGTATTTT
>NA|TRBV4-2|NA|TRBJ2-1
CASSRRLELNEQFF
TGTGCCAGCAGCCGTCGACTAGAACTCAATGAGCAGTTCTTC
>NA|TRBV5-1|NA|TRBJ1-1
CASSPQGSSTEAFF
TGCGCCAGCAGCCCCCAGGGGTCGAGCACTGAAGCTTTCTTT
>TRBD1|TRBV19|NA|TRBJ2-7
CASSFAGTGNHEQYF
TGTGCCAGTAGCTTCGCCGGGACAGGGAACCACGAGCAGTACTTC
>TRBD1|TRBV28|NA|TRBJ2-2
CASSSPGTGWAGELFF
TGTGCCAGCAGCTCCCCCGGGACAGGGTGGGCCGGGGAGCTGTTTTTT
>NA|TRBV4-2|few|TRBJ1-1
CASSQEGASGAFF
TGTGCCAGCAGCCAAGAGGGGGCATCCGGGGCTTTCTTT
>TRBD2|TRBV7-2|NA|TRBJ2-3
CASSLQTSGNADTQYF
TGTGCCAGCAGCCTACAGACTAGCGGGAACGCAGATACGCAGTATTTT
>NA|TRBV29-1|few|TRBJ2-5
CSGGTLYQETQYF
TGCAGCGGGGGGACTTTGTACCAAGAGACCCAGTACTTC
>NA|TRBV2|NA|TRBJ1-5
CASSEDQVGSQPQHF
TGTGCCAGCAGTGAAGACCAGGTAGGGAGTCAGCCCCAGCATTTT
>NA|TRBV5-1|few|TRBJ2-5
CASGLGTGGQYF
TGCGCCAGCGGGCTTGGTACCGGGGGCCAGTACTTC
>TRBD2|TRBV5-1|NA|TRBJ2-5
CASSPSQTSAETQYF
TGCGCCAGCAGCCCCTCGCAGACTAGCGCGGAGACCCAGTACTTC
>NA|TRBV18|NA|TRBJ1-1
CASSPLSGPGETEAFF
TGTGCCAGCTCACCACTGAGCGGGCCCGGGGAGACTGAAGCTTTCTTT
>NA|TRBV4-3|NA|TRBJ1-1
CASSHSDTEAFF
TGCGCCAGCAGTCACAGTGACACTGAAGCTTTCTTT
>TRBD1|TRBV29-1|few|TRBJ2-1
CSVGDTGGPLNEQFF
TGCAGCGTTGGGGACACAGGGGGCCCCCTCAATGAGCAGTTCTTC
>NA|TRBV7-2|NA|TRBJ2-1
CASSLRRGSYNEQFF
TGTGCCAGCAGCTTACGGAGGGGCTCCTACAATGAGCAGTTCTTC
>NA|TRBV2|NA|TRBJ1-1
CASTGATEAFF
TGTGCCAGCACAGGGGCAACTGAAGCTTTCTTT
>TRBD1|TRBV27|NA|TRBJ1-5
CASSFTGAGQPQHF
TGTGCCAGCAGTTTCACAGGGGCTGGGCAGCCCCAGCATTTT
>TRBD1|TRBV5-6|NA|TRBJ1-5
CASSFPMTGGNQPQHF
TGTGCCAGCAGCTTCCCGATGACAGGGGGCAATCAGCCCCAGCATTTT
>TRBD1|TRBV2|NA|TRBJ2-7
CASSDRTGGATGEQYF
TGTGCCAGCAGTGATAGGACAGGGGGCGCAACGGGGGAGCAGTACTTC
>TRBD2|TRBV27|few|TRBJ2-7
CASSPTTSGNYEQYF
TGTGCCAGCAGCCCGACCACTAGCGGGAACTACGAGCAGTACTTC